The sequence of this TCR beta chain was determined in a study of T cells expressing NK-cell markers. On the study more broadly: Among the eight sequenced donors, seven tested HCMV-seropositive and one tested seronegative.

With respect to this clonotype: The antigen is not known.

It was by 5'RACE template switching with UMIs that TCR beta cDNA was made. TCRdb reprocessed the 5' RACE reads, with one entry per CDR3 protein and no DNA. The sample yields over 150,000 distinct CDR3 sequences, of which the top ten take up 20% to 25%. Study-wide results and caveats: Of CD8+ T cells, about 1.0-8% belonged to dominant NKG2C+ clonotypes in several donors. Among a few donors, these clonotypes also ranked first in the CD3+CD56-NKG2C+ fraction.

The germline V gene encodes CDR1 SSHAT and CDR2 FNYEAQ (reference sequence). The CDR3 spans 16 residues. Sequencing was carried out using blood T cells: a sorted CD56 or NKG2C T cell subset, CD4+ or CD8+ T cells, or bulk PBMC T cells (not recorded which). This chain links TRBV7-7 with TRBJ2-2; TCRdb outputs TRBD1, but without DNA this stays unchecked. The TCR sequence derives from a man aged 18-75 years in good health. The CDR3 loop reads CASSFLPGQNTGELFF.